The next 26 T cell receptor beta chains were all read from a single sample in a study of cytotoxic CD8 clonotypes in ibrutinib-treated CLL. Here immunoSEQ multiplex PCR was the method, and the copy in TCRdb shows in-frame clones only, minus some. The top ten clones hold 4.5% to 6.5% of a sample with about 150,000 clones, 75% to 80% of them seen once. The material sequenced was PBMCs, taken after 24 months of ibrutinib treatment. The receptors shown here come from a human donor with chronic lymphocytic leukemia.

This chain links TRBV12-2 with TRBJ2-1; TRBD1, the table's D call, was not compared with the DNA. TRBV12-2 is designated a pseudogene. This CDR3 has 15 residues. This chain's CDR3 is CASRLGTGVYNEQFF. Here the CDR3 DNA reads TGTGCAAGTCGCCTCGGGACAGGGGTTTACAATGAGCAGTTCTTC.

The gene calls are TRBV20-1 and TRBJ1-2; D not resolved. CDR1 is DFQATT, CDR2 SNEGSKA, per germline (reference sequence). The CDR3 loop spans 11 amino acids. Trimming shortened V by 5 bases and J by 8 bases, and 12 bases separated the two germline ends. The CDR3 sequence is CSALSRGGYTF. CDR3 nucleotide sequence: TGCAGTGCTCTCTCCCGGGGAGGCTACACCTTC.

The chain couples TRBV5-1 to TRBJ2-4; 7 bases map to TRBD1. Germline-derived CDR1 and CDR2 are SGHRS and YFSETQ. V trimming: 0 bases; J trimming: 4 bases; junction bases outside the gene matches: 4. The CDR3 sequence is 15 residues long. CDR3 DNA: TGCGCCAGCAGCTTGGTGGGGACAGCAAAAAACATTCAGTACTTC. It encodes CASSLVGTAKNIQYF. Supplemented by reference TRBV5-1 and TRBJ2-4, the full variable domain reads KAGVTQTPRYLIKTRGQQVTLSCSPISGHRSVSWYQQTPGQGLQFLFEYFSETQRNKGNFPGRFSGRQFSNSRSEMNVSTLELGDSALYLCASSLVGTAKNIQYFGAGTRLSVL.

V and J are TRBV5-5 and TRBJ2-6; the match to TRBD2 covers 12 bases. The V gene's germline CDR1 is SGHKS and CDR2 YYEKEE (reference sequence). This CDR3 contains 18 residues. V was clipped by 3 bases and J by 3 bases; unmatched bases: 7. The CDR3 sequence is CASSSQTSGRRGANVLTF. The CDR3 nucleotides are TGTGCCAGCAGCTCCCAAACTAGCGGGAGGCGTGGGGCCAACGTCCTGACTTTC.

The chain links TRBV6-1 to TRBJ1-1; no firm D call. The CDR3 totals 14 residues. CDR1 MNHNS and CDR2 SASEGT come from the germline V gene. V gave up 3 bases and J gave up 4 bases, with 12 bases separating them. In nucleotides, the CDR3 is TGTGCCAGCAGTGATGGGTGGTCGGGCACTGAAGCTTTCTTT. Its protein product is CASSDGWSGTEAFF.

This chain joins TRBV18 and TRBJ2-5, with 7 bases aligning to TRBD2. CDR1 is KGHSH and CDR2 is LQKENI in the germline V gene. Trimming removed 0 bases from V and 4 bases from J; junction bases left unmatched: 5. There are 15 residues in the CDR3. As DNA, the CDR3 is TGTGCCAGCTCACCACCGGGGGGGAGTGTAGAGACCCAGTACTTC. As protein: CASSPPGGSVETQYF.

The chain employs TRBV28 and TRBJ2-1; the match to TRBD2 covers 12 bases. CDR1 and CDR2 (germline): MDHEN, SYDVKM. J gave up 5 bases and V 5 bases, and 4 bases lay outside the gene matches. The CDR3 is 15 residues long. As DNA, the CDR3 is TGTGCCAGCAGTCCGACTAGCGGGGGCCACAATGAGCAGTTCTTC. This gives the protein CASSPTSGGHNEQFF.

This clone was counted only a few times. V usage is TRBV7-9 and J usage is TRBJ1-5, with TRBD1 identical over 8 bases. CDR3 length: 15 amino acids. Germline loops: CDR1 SEHNR, CDR2 FQNEAQ (reference sequence). Unmatched junction bases numbered 2, after V lost 1 base and J lost 3 bases. The CDR3 sequence is CASSLDRGYNQPQHF. Here the CDR3 DNA reads TGTGCCAGCAGCTTAGACAGGGGGTACAATCAGCCCCAGCATTTT.

The chain combines TRBV20-1 with TRBJ2-1; D is undetermined. Germline V gene lookup returns CDR1 DFQATT and CDR2 SNEGSKA (reference sequence). CDR3 length equals 11 residues. CDR3: CTDPHGNEQFF. The CDR3, as DNA: TGCACCGATCCCCACGGGAATGAGCAGTTCTTC.

The genes are TRBV19 and TRBJ2-1, with 11 bases aligning to TRBD2. CDR1 is LNHDA and CDR2 is SQIVND in the germline V gene (reference sequence). This CDR3 is built from 17 residues. V shed 4 bases, J shed 0 bases, and the junction held 5 bases outside the gene matches. The CDR3 is CASSRASGGSSYNEQFF. In DNA, the CDR3 is TGTGCCAGTAGTAGGGCTAGCGGGGGGAGCTCCTACAATGAGCAGTTCTTC.

The chain joins TRBV7-9 to TRBJ2-6, with D tentatively TRBD1 (5 bases). The CDR3 contains 15 residues. Trimming removed 7 bases from V and 6 bases from J, with 16 bases in between. Germline CDR1 and CDR2: SEHNR and FQNEAQ (reference sequence). The CDR3 DNA reads TGTGCCAGCACCTATTGGGGCGCGGTGGCCAACGTCCTGACTTTC. Translated, it gives CASTYWGAVANVLTF.

The rearrangement uses TRBV7-2 and TRBJ1-2, with a tentative D call TRBD1 (6 bases). Germline V gene sequence: CDR1 SGHTA, CDR2 FQGNSA. The length of the CDR3 is 13 residues. Trimming removed 0 bases from V and 6 bases from J, with 8 bases in between. CDR3 sequence: CASSLAGANGYTF. CDR3 coding DNA: TGTGCCAGCAGCTTAGCGGGGGCAAATGGCTACACCTTC.

V gene TRBV28 combines with J gene TRBJ2-3; 11 bases align to TRBD1. The CDR3 totals 16 residues. Per germline, CDR1 MDHEN and CDR2 SYDVKM. Losses at the gene ends were 5 bases for V and 2 bases for J; bases not matched to a gene: 6. CDR3 residues: CASSTPGQGATDTQYF. DNA for the CDR3: TGTGCCAGCAGTACCCCCGGACAGGGGGCCACAGATACGCAGTATTTT.

This clone was recorded a few times. This sequence joins TRBV10-2 and TRBJ2-3, with D perhaps TRBD1 (6 bases). Germline V gives CDR1 WSHSY, CDR2 SAAADI. There are 13 residues in the CDR3. V lost 7 bases, J lost 3 bases, and 11 bases lay in between. The CDR3 spells CASTGDHTDTQYF. Here the CDR3 DNA reads TGCGCCAGCACAGGGGACCATACAGATACGCAGTATTTT.

This clone was picked up one time. The chain combines TRBV4-3 with TRBJ2-1; 8 bases map to TRBD2. Trimming took 1 base from V and 1 from J; bases not matched to a gene: 6. The CDR3 spans 17 residues. From germline, CDR1 is LGHNA and CDR2 YSLEER. The CDR3 bases are TGCGCCAGCAGCCAAGCGGGGGGGTTTGGGTCCTACAATGAGCAGTTCTTC. It encodes CASSQAGGFGSYNEQFF.

V and J are TRBV10-3 and TRBJ2-7, with 9 bases lining up with TRBD2. The V and J ends lost 2 bases and 1 base, in that order; junction bases with no gene match: 6. Germline V gene data show CDR1 as ENHRY and CDR2 as SYGVKD. The CDR3 spans 16 residues. CDR3 nucleotides: TGTGCCATCAGTGAGAGGCGACTAGCGGAATCCTACGAGCAGTACTTC. Translated, it gives CAISERRLAESYEQYF.

The CDR3 here is CASSLGPPTSGGGKNIQYF. The CDR3 nucleotides are TGTGCCAGCAGCTTGGGGCCCCCCACTAGCGGAGGGGGGAAAAACATTCAGTACTTC. The V and J genes are TRBV5-6 and TRBJ2-4; TRBD2 aligns across 8 bases. V shed 0 bases, J shed 4 bases, and the junction held 15 bases outside the gene matches. The CDR3 sequence is 19 residues long. The germline V gene encodes CDR1 SGHDT and CDR2 YYEEEE.

This clone has just one count. The gene calls are TRBV18 and TRBJ2-7; D may correspond to TRBD1 or TRBD2 (6 bases each). The germline V gene encodes CDR1 KGHSH and CDR2 LQKENI. Trimming removed 5 bases from V and 3 bases from J, with 17 bases in between. CDR3 length: 15 residues. Written as DNA, the CDR3 is TGTGCCAGCTCATTCGGGCCCGGAGGGGGCTACGAGCAGTACTTC. Translation: CASSFGPGGGYEQYF.

The chain links TRBV18 to TRBJ2-7; D may correspond to TRBD1 or TRBD2 (5 bases each). From germline, CDR1 is KGHSH and CDR2 LQKENI. V was cut by 1 base and J by 7 bases, with 14 bases left in between. The CDR3 has 14 amino acids. The CDR3 sequence: CASSPQPGTGEQYF. The CDR3 coding sequence is TGTGCCAGCTCACCACAGCCAGGGACGGGTGAGCAGTACTTC.

J is TRBJ1-2 and V is TRBV6-5; D gene uncertain. The CDR3 extends over 14 amino acids. Germline V CDR1 and CDR2: MNHEY, SVGAGI. V lost 0 bases to trimming and J lost 4 bases, with 9 bases between them. CDR3: CASSYSTRSYGYTF. The CDR3 nucleotides read TGTGCCAGCAGTTACTCGACTCGGAGCTATGGCTACACCTTC.

The chain is built from TRBV7-9 and TRBJ2-7; 8 bases are shared with TRBD2. The CDR3 loop spans 17 amino acids. V shed 5 bases and J 1 base; nucleotides not matched to a gene: 13. Germline V gene sequence: CDR1 SEHNR, CDR2 FQNEAQ (reference sequence). The CDR3, as DNA: TGTGCCAGCAGCCCATCGGATGGCGGGAGGACGTCCTACGAGCAGTACTTC. This translates into CASSPSDGGRTSYEQYF.

The J gene is TRBJ1-1, the V gene TRBV2; 9 nucleotides agree with TRBD1. V lost 8 bases, J lost 4 bases, and 11 bases stayed unmatched. Germline V gene data show CDR1 as SNHLY and CDR2 as FYNNEI. There are 15 residues in the CDR3. The chain's CDR3 is CASRGATGGGTEAFF. CDR3 sequence (DNA): TGTGCCAGCCGAGGGGCGACAGGGGGGGGCACTGAAGCTTTCTTT.

The rearrangement links TRBV18 to TRBJ1-1; 8 bases agree with TRBD1. The ends lost 5 bases at V and 1 base at J; junction bases unmatched: 0. This CDR3 comprises 13 residues. Per the germline V gene, CDR1 is KGHSH and CDR2 is LQKENI. The CDR3 DNA reads as TGTGCCAGCTCAGGACAGGGGAACACTGAAGCTTTCTTT. It is translated as CASSGQGNTEAFF.

The chain is built from TRBV15 and TRBJ2-1, with D maybe TRBD2 (6 bases). This CDR3 has 17 amino acids. Germline V gives CDR1 LNHNV, CDR2 YYDKDF (reference sequence). V lost 3 bases, J lost 0 bases, and 15 bases lay in between. The CDR3 is CATSSPGDFSSYNEQFF. CDR3 nucleotides: TGTGCCACCAGCAGCCCTGGGGACTTTAGCTCCTACAATGAGCAGTTCTTC.

The V call is TRBV19, the J call TRBJ1-2; no clear D. Deletions cut 4 bases from V and 2 bases from J, with 14 bases between. Per the germline V gene, CDR1 is LNHDA and CDR2 is SQIVND (reference sequence). This CDR3 has 15 amino acids. The CDR3: CASSTPDGLNYGYTF. The CDR3 nucleotides are TGTGCCAGTAGTACTCCGGACGGTTTAAACTATGGCTACACCTTC.

The chain carries TRBV7-9 and TRBJ2-2, with unresolved D. Trimming cost V 5 bases and J 0 bases, with 4 bases left between them. This CDR3 comprises 13 residues. CDR1 SEHNR and CDR2 FQNEAQ come from the germline V gene (reference sequence). The CDR3 DNA sequence: TGTGCCAGCAGCCACCCGAACACCGGGGAGCTGTTTTTT. Its translation: CASSHPNTGELFF.